This T cell receptor beta chain appears in the sequencing data of a study of blood T cell repertoires in COVID-19. About the study: There were acute and convalescent COVID-19 samples, and they came from the United States, Italy and Spain. The cDNA or gDNA used as material had been derived from T cells, B-cell-depleted T cells, or PBMCs.

The CDR3 length is 15 residues. The germline V and J ends were trimmed by 4 bases and 8 bases, with 18 bases remaining between them. Per the germline V gene, CDR1 is LGHDT and CDR2 is YNNKEL (reference sequence). Study processing details: Amplification with reference gene primers provided the estimates of nucleated cell counts. TCRdb keeps only in-frame clones here, not all; method: immunoSEQ multiplex PCR. Clone size and V and J calls were adopted from that table, with D and trimming inferred from the DNA. The table lists approximately 320,000 clones, around 85% of them singletons. Sequencing was performed on peripheral blood. The clonotype comes from a human donor in a cohort sampled during active COVID-19. The V gene is TRBV3-1 (or the pseudogene TRBV3-2), the J gene TRBJ1-3; D perhaps matches TRBD1 (6 bases). The CDR3 region has the DNA TGTGCCAGCAGCCCCCGATGGGGGGGCATACACACCATATATTTT. Its translation is CASSPRWGGIHTIYF.